This T cell receptor (beta chain) was sequenced in a study of beta chain features in type 1 diabetes. All of the isolated RNA was reverse transcribed, so expressed TCRB transcripts were sequenced. The data were produced by immunoSEQ multiplex PCR, yet TCRdb's version contains in-frame clones alone and is incomplete. The sample lists about 150,000 clones, around 8% occurring once. The table lists this clone with many counts. Deletions cut 1 base from V and 2 bases from J, with 11 bases between. This CDR3 contains 15 residues. The germline V gene has CDR1 SGHDN and CDR2 FVKESK. This TCR came from a man between 18 and 35 years old in good health. The sequencing sample was made of central memory CD4+ T cells from blood. V usage is TRBV14 and J usage is TRBJ2-5; D possibly corresponds to TRBD2 (5 bases). CDR3 protein: CASSQVMQRQETQYF. As DNA, the CDR3 is TGTGCCAGCAGCCAAGTAATGCAGCGGCAAGAGACCCAGTACTTC.